Below, 22 T cell receptor beta chains from the same sample are listed, as sequenced in a study of T cells after yellow fever vaccination (dated by TCRdb to the late 2010s). The intended sense of this specimen's treatment or condition label: live attenuated yellow fever vaccine strain. Library prep was done by 5' RACE. Sequencing used an Illumina NovaSeq 6000. TCRdb took the public reads, trimmed them with fastp at Q25, ran MiXCR for clone calling and kept in-frame beta chains. Each entry is one CDR3 protein sequence, shown with its most common DNA and genes. The sample table shows about 320,000 distinct CDR3 sequences, and around 4.5% are seen once. The top ten clones comprise approximately 19% of the sample. Sequences were derived from PBMCs, sampled 15 days after the yellow fever booster vaccination. These receptors were taken from a man aged 18-30 years who received the YFV17D yellow fever vaccine.

The rearrangement links TRBV5-1 to TRBJ1-5, with a possible D match to TRBD1 (5 bases). Germline V lookup: CDR1 SGHRS, CDR2 YFSETQ. V was pared by 4 bases and J by 3 bases, with 14 bases between. The length of the CDR3 is 15 residues. The CDR3: CASSLDGDFNQPQHF. CDR3 DNA sequence: TGCGCCAGCAGCCTGGACGGGGACTTCAATCAGCCCCAGCATTTT.

This clonotype has a count of ten or more. CDR3 DNA: TGTGCCAGCAGCCCCAGCCGGGGGTCCCTCTCGCAGTTCTTC. Translated, it gives CASSPSRGSLSQFF. The chain employs TRBV7-2 and TRBJ2-1; D possibly corresponds to TRBD2 (6 bases). Germline CDR1 SGHTA, CDR2 FQGNSA. Trimming stripped 5 bases from V and 12 bases from J, with 20 bases between. The CDR3 is 14 amino acids.

Remarks on this clonotype: This could be a read error, since a much larger clone is one nucleotide away. The chain carries TRBV12-3 or TRBV12-4 and TRBJ1-5; 7 bases are a match to TRBD1. The CDR3 runs to 13 residues. The CDR3 is CASSYEGGQPQPF. The CDR3 DNA reads TGTGCCAGCAGTTATGAGGGGGGACAGCCCCAGCCTTTT.

The sample holds many counts of this clonotype. The chain joins TRBV27 to TRBJ1-1; possibly TRBD1 for D (5 bases). The CDR3 spans 15 residues. Trimming pared 1 base from V and 5 bases from J, leaving 14 bases between. Germline CDR1 and CDR2: MNHEY and SMNVEV (reference sequence). The CDR3 bases are TGTGCCAGCAGTTTATTTCAGGGCCTGGCGACTGAAGCTTTCTTT. Encoded protein: CASSLFQGLATEAFF.

This clonotype occurred a few times. Here the CDR3 DNA reads TGTGCCAGCAGCGTCACAGGGCAGGTCACTGAAGCTTTCTTT. Translation gives CASSVTGQVTEAFF. The rearrangement joins TRBV5-5 to TRBJ1-1; TRBD1 is a possible D gene (6 bases). This CDR3 is 14 amino acids long. From germline, CDR1 is SGHKS and CDR2 YYEKEE (reference sequence). The germline V and J ends were trimmed by 4 bases and 4 bases, with 14 bases remaining between them.

This clonotype turned up a few times. CDR3 protein: CASSYGQRTEAFF. CDR3 sequence (DNA): TGTGCCAGCAGTTACGGGCAGAGGACTGAAGCTTTCTTT. V and J are TRBV6-2 or TRBV6-3 and TRBJ1-1; D gene ambiguous. Germline V gene data show CDR1 as MNHEY and CDR2 as SVGEGT. This CDR3 has 13 residues. Between the trimmed V and J ends, which lost 2 bases and 5 bases, there was a span of 9 bases.

Concerning this clonotype itself: Sequence at one end of the junction differs from germline and may be a read error. This chain links TRBV4-1 with TRBJ1-1; 8 positions match TRBD1. CDR3 length equals 14 residues. Germline CDR1 reads MGHRA; CDR2 reads YSYEKL. DNA for the CDR3: TGCGCCAGCAGCCGGATGACAGGGGACACTGAAGTTTTCTTT. Its translation: CASSRMTGDTEVFF.

This clonotype was observed a handful of times. The rearrangement links TRBV7-6 to TRBJ1-2; 9 bases align to TRBD1. Per germline, CDR1 SGHVS and CDR2 FNYEAQ. The CDR3 has 17 residues. V dropped 5 bases and J dropped 4; count of bases not matched to a gene: 14. Here the CDR3 DNA reads TGTGCCAGCAGCGTTCGTCCGGGACAGGGTAATGTCTATGGCTACACCTTC. Its protein is CASSVRPGQGNVYGYTF. The full variable domain, completed using reference TRBV7-6 and TRBJ1-2, is GAGVSQSPRYKVTKRGQDVALRCDPISGHVSLYWYRQALGQGPEFLTYFNYEAQQDKSGLPNDRFSAERPEGSISTLTIQRTEQRDSAMYRCASSVRPGQGNVYGYTFGSGTRLTVV.

This clonotype has ten or more counts. The chain combines TRBV7-9 with TRBJ2-5, with TRBD2 identical over 8 bases. This CDR3 region has 14 residues. Germline CDR1 SEHNR, CDR2 FQNEAQ (reference sequence). The V and J ends lost 4 bases and 1 base, in that order; junction bases with no gene match: 2. DNA for the CDR3: TGTGCCAGCAGCTCTACTAGCGGCCAAGAGACCCAGTACTTC. Encoded protein: CASSSTSGQETQYF. The whole variable domain, remainder taken from reference TRBV7-9 and TRBJ2-5, is DTGVSQNPRHKITKRGQNVTFRCDPISEHNRLYWYRQTLGQGPEFLTYFQNEAQLEKSRLLSDRFSAERPKGSFSTLEIQRTEQGDSAMYLCASSSTSGQETQYFGPGTRLLVL.

Many counts were recorded for this clonotype. V is TRBV5-1 and J is TRBJ1-6; 8 bases line up with TRBD1. Germline CDR1 is SGHRS and CDR2 is YFSETQ. The CDR3 totals 14 residues. Trimming cost V 0 bases and J 9 bases; bases outside gene matches: 2. For the CDR3, the DNA is TGCGCCAGCAGCTTGGCAGGGGGCGGTTCACCCCTCCACTTT. Its translation is CASSLAGGGSPLHF. Full variable domain (remainder filled in from reference TRBV5-1 and TRBJ1-6): KAGVTQTPRYLIKTRGQQVTLSCSPISGHRSVSWYQQTPGQGLQFLFEYFSETQRNKGNFPGRFSGRQFSNSRSEMNVSTLELGDSALYLCASSLAGGGSPLHFGNGTRLTVT.

This clonotype was counted once. The V gene is TRBV19, the J gene TRBJ2-3, with D maybe TRBD2 (6 bases). The CDR3 is 13 amino acids. Trimming shortened V by 1 base and J by 4 bases, and 6 bases separated the two germline ends. Per germline, CDR1 LNHDA and CDR2 SQIVND (reference sequence). CDR3 in DNA: TGTGCCAGTAGTATAGCGGGGGCAGATACGCAGTATTTT. Amino acids: CASSIAGADTQYF.

This clonotype was seen many times. The chain has TRBV12-3 or TRBV12-4 and TRBJ2-5, with D possibly being TRBD1 or TRBD2 (5 bases each). The CDR3 loop spans 16 amino acids. The V end lost 5 bases, the J end lost 1 base, and 17 bases lay between the germline ends. The CDR3 spells CASSTSQGRSQETQYF. The CDR3 DNA follows: TGTGCCAGCAGTACGTCTCAGGGACGATCCCAAGAGACCCAGTACTTC.

This clonotype was counted a few times. CDR3 in DNA: TGTGCCAGCAGTTACACGGGACAGGGCGGCTCACCCCTCCACTTT. It codes for CASSYTGQGGSPLHF. This sequence joins TRBV6-5 and TRBJ1-6; 9 nucleotides match TRBD1. The CDR3 is 15 residues long. The V gene end was trimmed by 2 bases and the J gene end by 10 bases; junction bases not matched to a gene: 6. Germline CDR1 reads MNHEY; CDR2 reads SVGAGI.

This clonotype was observed a few times. The rearrangement uses TRBV27 and TRBJ1-2, with D possibly TRBD1 on 5 matching bases. V was shortened by 5 bases and J by 2 bases, with 18 bases between the two germline ends. This CDR3 has 16 residues. Germline CDR1 MNHEY, CDR2 SMNVEV (reference sequence). The DNA of the CDR3 is TGTGCCAGCAGTCCAAACTACAGGCTACCCAACTATGGCTACACCTTC. This encodes CASSPNYRLPNYGYTF.

This clonotype was counted ten times or more. The V call is TRBV7-9, the J call TRBJ2-3; TRBD1 agrees at 9 bases. Germline V gene sequence: CDR1 SEHNR, CDR2 FQNEAQ (reference sequence). V lost 6 bases, J lost 4 bases, and 14 bases stayed unmatched. CDR3 length: 17 amino acids. This CDR3 reads CASRPPPRDREADTQYF. The CDR3 bases are TGTGCCAGCAGACCTCCCCCCCGGGACAGGGAAGCAGATACGCAGTATTTT.

This clonotype has a handful of counts. This sequence joins TRBV23-1 and TRBJ2-7; D ambiguous. TRBV23-1 counts as an open reading frame of uncertain function. The CDR3 has 16 residues. V was pared by 4 bases and J by 0 bases, with 16 bases between. The CDR3 coding sequence is TGCGCCAGCAGTCGACCCGACGGGTCGCCCTCCTACGAGCAGTACGTC. Amino acids: CASSRPDGSPSYEQYV.

This chain links TRBV7-2 with TRBJ2-3; perhaps TRBD1 as D (5 bases). V was cut by 1 base and J by 2 bases, with 13 bases left in between. The CDR3 contains 16 residues. Germline V gives CDR1 SGHTA, CDR2 FQGNSA. This chain's CDR3 is CASSLGLYRPTDTQYF. The CDR3 DNA sequence: TGTGCCAGCAGCTTAGGGCTATACAGGCCCACAGATACGCAGTATTTT.

This clonotype was detected many times. CDR3 nucleotides: TGTGCCAGCAGCCAAGGAGCGGGGGGGCAGGTGGGTGAGCAGTTCTTC. Protein sequence: CASSQGAGGQVGEQFF. The V and J genes are TRBV4-2 and TRBJ2-1; 10 positions match TRBD2. CDR1 is LGHNA and CDR2 is YNFKEQ in the germline V gene. V gave up 1 base and J gave up 9 bases; unmatched junction bases: 9. This CDR3 region has 16 residues.

This clonotype was detected ten times or more. The chain is built from TRBV5-1 and TRBJ2-5, with 9 bases that match TRBD2. The CDR3 contains 16 residues. V gave up 0 bases and J gave up 2 bases; unmatched junction bases: 5. Germline V gene sequence: CDR1 SGHRS, CDR2 YFSETQ. The CDR3 loop is CASSLALRGGQETQYF. CDR3 bases: TGCGCCAGCAGCTTGGCCTTGCGGGGGGGTCAAGAGACCCAGTACTTC.

The sample holds many counts of this clonotype. CDR3 in DNA: TGCAGTGCTATGGGGGCACCCGAATTGAACACTGAAGCTTTCTTT. Protein: CSAMGAPELNTEAFF. The V and J genes are TRBV20-1 and TRBJ1-1, with D maybe TRBD1 (6 bases). This CDR3 is 15 amino acids long. The V end lost 4 bases, the J end lost 0 bases, and 15 bases lay between the germline ends. Germline V CDR1 and CDR2: DFQATT, SNEGSKA (reference sequence).

J is TRBJ2-7 and V is TRBV6-7; 12 nucleotides match TRBD2. TRBV6-7 is known as an ORF, though its function is uncertain. The CDR3 runs to 14 residues. J gave up 5 bases and V 7 bases, and 6 bases lay outside the gene matches. The CDR3 nucleotides read TGTGCCAGCATTCTGTCTAGCGGGGGGGACGAGCAGTACTTC. This codes for CASILSSGGDEQYF.

This clonotype came up many times. The CDR3: CSVETGNGYGYTF. In DNA, the CDR3 is TGCAGCGTTGAAACAGGGAATGGCTATGGCTACACCTTC. V is TRBV29-1 and J is TRBJ1-2; D is possibly TRBD1 (6 bases). V gave up 2 bases and J gave up 4 bases, with 11 bases separating them. The CDR3 is 13 residues long. CDR1 SQVTM and CDR2 ANQGSEA come from the germline V gene.